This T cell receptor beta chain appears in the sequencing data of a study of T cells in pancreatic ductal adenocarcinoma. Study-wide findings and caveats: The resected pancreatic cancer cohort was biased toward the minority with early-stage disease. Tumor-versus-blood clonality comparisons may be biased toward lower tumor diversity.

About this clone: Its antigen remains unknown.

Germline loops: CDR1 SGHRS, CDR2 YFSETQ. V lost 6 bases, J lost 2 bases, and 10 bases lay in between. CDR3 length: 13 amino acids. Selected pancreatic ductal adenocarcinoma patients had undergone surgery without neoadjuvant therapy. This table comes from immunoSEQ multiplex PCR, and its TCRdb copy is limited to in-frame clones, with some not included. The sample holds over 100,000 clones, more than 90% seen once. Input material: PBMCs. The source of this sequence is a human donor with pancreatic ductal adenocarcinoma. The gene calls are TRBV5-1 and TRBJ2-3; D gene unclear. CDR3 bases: TGCGCCAGCAACCTACGCTACACAGATACGCAGTATTTT. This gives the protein CASNLRYTDTQYF.